This entry describes one T cell receptor beta chain. The data belong to a study of early T cells in non-severe SARS-CoV-2 infection. Germline values: CDR1 LGHDT, CDR2 YNNKEL (reference sequence). The CDR3 is 13 residues long. Trimming removed 8 bases at V and 2 bases at J, with 12 bases between. TCRdb passed the 5' RACE reads through MiXCR, listing each CDR3 protein once. Among around 110,000 distinct CDR3 sequences listed, 11% were seen once. The TCR comes from an adult who was a healthcare worker with PCR-confirmed SARS-CoV-2 infection or an uninfected control (not recorded which). The sequenced sample consisted of whole blood. The chain joins TRBV3-1 to TRBJ1-1, with D tentatively TRBD1 (5 bases). The DNA for the CDR3 is TGTGCCAGCGAAGCAGGGTTCAACACTGAAGCTTTCTTT. Encoded protein: CASEAGFNTEAFF.